These 23 T cell receptor beta chains share one sample of origin, sequenced in a study of blood T cell repertoires in COVID-19. Clones were read by immunoSEQ multiplex PCR, and TCRdb kept only the in-frame ones, dropping some. Here the sample spans 220,000 or so clones, 90% being singletons. The sequenced sample was PBMCs or T cells enriched from blood (not recorded which). These receptors were taken from a man aged 25-45 years who had been exposed to COVID-19.

The chain is built from TRBV15 and TRBJ1-5, with a tentative D call TRBD1 (5 bases). Germline-derived CDR1 and CDR2 are LNHNV and YYDKDF (reference sequence). The CDR3 runs to 18 residues. Between the trimmed V and J ends, which lost 1 base and 5 bases, there was a span of 21 bases. CDR3 DNA sequence: TGTGCCACCAGCAGAGTAGTGATCGTCGGGGGATGGGATCAGCCCCAGCATTTT. It specifies CATSRVVIVGGWDQPQHF.

This chain connects TRBV15 to TRBJ2-1, with 7 positions matching TRBD2. J was trimmed by 10 bases and V by 5 bases; bases with no gene match: 8. The CDR3 has 13 residues. Germline CDR1 LNHNV, CDR2 YYDKDF (reference sequence). Here the CDR3 DNA reads TGTGCCACCAGCTGGTCCGGGGGAGGGGAGCAGTTCTTC. This sequence encodes CATSWSGGGEQFF.

This clone was seen only a few times. This chain joins TRBV20-1 and TRBJ1-2; possible D gene TRBD1, 5 bases. This CDR3 has 11 amino acids. The V gene's germline CDR1 is DFQATT and CDR2 SNEGSKA (reference sequence). This CDR3 is CRWDSNYGYTF. Written as DNA, the CDR3 is TGCCGATGGGACTCTAACTATGGCTACACCTTC.

This chain joins TRBV12-3 or TRBV12-4 and TRBJ1-1, with 7 bases fitting TRBD1. Germline trimming cut 6 bases from V and 3 bases from J; bases unmatched to any gene: 4. This CDR3 spans 13 amino acids. The CDR3 bases are TGTGCCAGCAGGAGGGACAGCTACACTGAAGCTTTCTTT. It is translated as CASRRDSYTEAFF.

The chain has TRBV5-1 and TRBJ1-6; 8 bases are a match to TRBD1. With 5 bases clipped from V and 7 bases from J, the junction kept 5 bases outside the gene matches. The CDR3 consists of 14 residues. Germline CDR1 SGHRS, CDR2 YFSETQ. CDR3 sequence: CASSIRGQNSPLHF. CDR3 DNA sequence: TGCGCCAGCAGTATCAGGGGGCAAAATTCACCCCTCCACTTT.

This chain uses TRBV10-2 with TRBJ2-5, with a tentative D call TRBD1 (5 bases). V was pared by 2 bases and J by 2 bases, with 9 bases between. Germline CDR1 WSHSY, CDR2 SAAADI. This CDR3 has 14 residues. The CDR3 protein is CASSEGAGQETQYF. The CDR3 region has the DNA TGCGCCAGCAGTGAGGGGGCAGGGCAAGAGACCCAGTACTTC.

This chain uses TRBV4-1 with TRBJ1-2, with a possible D match to TRBD1 (5 bases). The CDR3 length is 15 residues. Germline CDR1 is MGHRA and CDR2 is YSYEKL. Trimming cost V 0 bases and J 2 bases, with 10 bases left between them. The CDR3, as DNA: TGCGCCAGCAGCCAAGACGGACACCGAAACTATGGCTACACCTTC. This gives the protein CASSQDGHRNYGYTF.

The chain has TRBV4-1 and TRBJ2-2; 8 positions agree with TRBD1. The junction had 6 bases not matched to a gene; V was cut back by 3 bases and J by 6 bases. Germline lookup yields CDR1 MGHRA and CDR2 YSYEKL. The CDR3 runs to 15 residues. CDR3 amino acids: CASSQTDRGSGELFF. The CDR3 DNA sequence: TGCGCCAGCAGCCAGACCGACAGGGGTTCCGGGGAGCTGTTTTTT.

The chain uses TRBV10-3 and TRBJ1-3, with 11 bases aligning to TRBD1. CDR3 length: 17 residues. Germline V gene data show CDR1 as ENHRY and CDR2 as SYGVKD. V gave up 7 bases and J gave up 0 bases; unmatched junction bases: 8. The CDR3 bases are TGTGCCATCACCCCGGGACAGGGGGTCAGCTCTGGAAACACCATATATTTT. This gives the protein CAITPGQGVSSGNTIYF.

V usage is TRBV5-3 and J usage is TRBJ1-5, with D maybe TRBD1 (5 bases). TRBV5-3 is assigned to the ORF class and has an uncertain function. The CDR3 is 13 amino acids. The V end was cut by 0 bases, the J end by 4 bases, with 5 bases between. CDR3 bases: TGTGCCAGAAGCTTGGAGGGGAATCAGCCCCAGCATTTT. It yields the protein CARSLEGNQPQHF.

This clone has only one observation. V is TRBV6-5 and J is TRBJ1-1, with a tentative D call TRBD1 (5 bases). V lost 7 bases and J 0 bases, leaving 15 bases between the germline ends. The CDR3 has 15 residues. In germline, CDR1 is MNHEY, CDR2 SVGAGI. CDR3 loop: CASTPQGEMNTEAFF. DNA for the CDR3: TGTGCCAGCACACCCCAGGGCGAAATGAACACTGAAGCTTTCTTT.

V usage is TRBV7-2 and J usage is TRBJ1-4, with unresolved D. The CDR3 contains 16 residues. Deletions cut 1 base from V and 0 bases from J, with 9 bases between. Germline V gives CDR1 SGHTA, CDR2 FQGNSA. The CDR3 DNA sequence: TGTGCCAGCAGCTTAGGGTTACTCGCAACTAATGAAAAACTGTTTTTT. This sequence encodes CASSLGLLATNEKLFF.

This sequence joins TRBV14 and TRBJ2-3; 8 nucleotides align to TRBD2. The CDR3 extends over 16 amino acids. The junction had 13 bases not matched to a gene; V was cut back by 6 bases and J by 5 bases. Germline CDR1 SGHDN, CDR2 FVKESK. DNA for the CDR3: TGTGCCAGCAGTTCCCGAGCGGGGGTTACACAAGATACGCAGTATTTT. It codes for CASSSRAGVTQDTQYF.

The chain employs TRBV2 and TRBJ1-4, with D perhaps matching TRBD1 (5 bases). The CDR3 contains 15 residues. Trimming took off 3 bases at V and 6 bases at J, with 14 bases between the two ends. Germline assignment: CDR1 SNHLY and CDR2 FYNNEI. DNA for the CDR3: TGTGCCAGCAGTGAGGTTGGGCAGGGTTATGAAAAACTGTTTTTT. Protein product: CASSEVGQGYEKLFF.

The gene calls are TRBV7-9 and TRBJ2-3; no reliable D call. Deletions cut 1 base from V and 0 bases from J, with 11 bases between. Germline CDR1 and CDR2: SEHNR and FQNEAQ (reference sequence). The CDR3 loop spans 16 amino acids. The CDR3: CASSLGSFTSTDTQYF. The DNA of the CDR3 is TGTGCCAGCAGCTTAGGGAGTTTTACTAGCACAGATACGCAGTATTTT.

The V gene is TRBV19, the J gene TRBJ1-3, with 7 bases lining up with TRBD1. V shed 4 bases, J shed 0 bases, and the junction held 6 bases outside the gene matches. Germline V gene data show CDR1 as LNHDA and CDR2 as SQIVND (reference sequence). This CDR3 has 16 amino acids. The CDR3 sequence is CASSNQGQFSGNTIYF. As DNA, the CDR3 is TGTGCCAGTAGTAATCAGGGACAGTTCTCTGGAAACACCATATATTTT.

This sequence joins TRBV18 and TRBJ2-2; D is unresolved. CDR1 KGHSH and CDR2 LQKENI come from the germline V gene. The length of the CDR3 is 14 residues. The V end lost 0 bases, the J end lost 8 bases, and 10 bases lay between the germline ends. The CDR3 loop is CASSPPYDSGELFF. In DNA, the CDR3 is TGTGCCAGCTCACCACCGTACGACTCTGGGGAGCTGTTTTTT.

The chain couples TRBV6-2 or TRBV6-3 to TRBJ1-1; D is unclear. V was pared by 4 bases and J by 4 bases, with 16 bases between. CDR3 length: 15 residues. Germline V gene sequence: CDR1 MNHEY, CDR2 SVGEGT. CDR3 protein: CASSSFGGRSTEAFF. CDR3 sequence (DNA): TGTGCCAGCAGTTCGTTCGGAGGGCGGAGCACTGAAGCTTTCTTT.

The table lists this clone with a few counts. The chain combines TRBV19 with TRBJ2-7; perhaps TRBD2 as D (6 bases). The CDR3 is 14 amino acids. CDR1 and CDR2 from the germline V gene are LNHDA and SQIVND (reference sequence). V was pared by 6 bases and J by 1 base, with 13 bases between. CDR3 loop: CASSSGVGSYEQYF. The CDR3 region has the DNA TGTGCCAGTAGCTCGGGGGTGGGGTCCTACGAGCAGTACTTC.

The chain recombines TRBV7-9 with TRBJ1-2; 8 nucleotides align to TRBD1. There are 15 residues in the CDR3. After removal of 7 bases from V and 5 bases from J, the junction contained 12 bases not matched to a gene. Germline CDR1 SEHNR, CDR2 FQNEAQ (reference sequence). CDR3 sequence: CASTEQGQVEYGYTF. The CDR3 bases are TGTGCCAGCACCGAACAGGGACAGGTAGAATATGGCTACACCTTC. The full variable domain, with the rest looked up from reference TRBV7-9 and TRBJ1-2, is DTGVSQNPRHKITKRGQNVTFRCDPISEHNRLYWYRQTLGQGPEFLTYFQNEAQLEKSRLLSDRFSAERPKGSFSTLEIQRTEQGDSAMYLCASTEQGQVEYGYTFGSGTRLTVV.

The J gene is TRBJ1-2, the V gene TRBV29-1; D gene unclear. V was cut by 2 bases and J by 0 bases, with 10 bases left in between. Germline V gene data show CDR1 as SQVTM and CDR2 as ANQGSEA. The CDR3 has 14 residues. The chain's CDR3 is CSVEKIGANYGYTF. For the CDR3, the DNA is TGCAGCGTTGAAAAAATCGGGGCTAACTATGGCTACACCTTC.

This chain connects TRBV5-4 to TRBJ1-2; D remains ambiguous. Germline lookup yields CDR1 SGHNT and CDR2 YYREEE (reference sequence). This CDR3 spans 13 amino acids. With 5 bases removed from V and 5 bases from J, the gap between germline ends came to 13 bases. The CDR3 region is CASRLTEVYGYTF. CDR3 in DNA: TGTGCCAGCAGGTTAACTGAGGTTTATGGCTACACCTTC.

This chain uses TRBV10-2 with TRBJ2-7, with 12 bases matching TRBD2. Germline V gene sequence: CDR1 WSHSY, CDR2 SAAADI. V shed 6 bases and J 12 bases; nucleotides not matched to a gene: 12. The CDR3 is made up of 14 amino acids. CDR3 nucleotides: TGCGCCAGCAGCAGCCCGGGACTAGCGGGCGTCCTGTACTTC. This sequence encodes CASSSPGLAGVLYF.